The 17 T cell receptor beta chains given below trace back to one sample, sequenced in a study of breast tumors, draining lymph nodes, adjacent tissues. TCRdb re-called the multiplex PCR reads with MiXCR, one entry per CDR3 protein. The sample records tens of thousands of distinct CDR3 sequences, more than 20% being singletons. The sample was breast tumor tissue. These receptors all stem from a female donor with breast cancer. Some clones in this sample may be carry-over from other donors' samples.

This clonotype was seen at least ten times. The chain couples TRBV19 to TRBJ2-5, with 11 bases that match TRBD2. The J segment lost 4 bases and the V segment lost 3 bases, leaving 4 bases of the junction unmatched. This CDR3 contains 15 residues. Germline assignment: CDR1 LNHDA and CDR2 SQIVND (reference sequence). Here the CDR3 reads CASSMGTSGIETQYF. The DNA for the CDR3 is TGTGCCAGTAGTATGGGGACTAGCGGAATAGAGACCCAGTACTTC.

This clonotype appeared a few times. The CDR3 nucleotides read TGTGCCAGCAGCTTAGGTAGTGGCACTGAAGCTTTCTTT. Residues: CASSLGSGTEAFF. The chain recombines TRBV7-8 with TRBJ1-1; D ambiguous. Trimming took 1 base from V and 4 from J, leaving 7 bases between them. CDR3 length: 13 residues. Germline V gene data show CDR1 as SGHVS and CDR2 as FQNEAQ.

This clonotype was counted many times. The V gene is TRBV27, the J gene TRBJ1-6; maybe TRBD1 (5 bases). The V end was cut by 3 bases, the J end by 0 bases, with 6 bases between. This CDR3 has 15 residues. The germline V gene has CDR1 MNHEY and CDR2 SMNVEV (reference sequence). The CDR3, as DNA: TGTGCCAGCAGTTTCGGGGGCTCCTATAATTCACCCCTCCACTTT. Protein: CASSFGGSYNSPLHF.

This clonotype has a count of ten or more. CDR3 region: CSARVGEGTLARAYNEQFF. The CDR3 coding sequence is TGCAGTGCTAGAGTGGGAGAGGGAACGCTAGCGCGCGCCTACAATGAGCAGTTCTTC. V usage is TRBV20-1 and J usage is TRBJ2-1, with D maybe TRBD2 (6 bases). CDR1 and CDR2 from the germline V gene are DFQATT and SNEGSKA (reference sequence). The V end was cut by 1 base, the J end by 2 bases, with 24 bases between. The CDR3 sequence is 19 residues long.

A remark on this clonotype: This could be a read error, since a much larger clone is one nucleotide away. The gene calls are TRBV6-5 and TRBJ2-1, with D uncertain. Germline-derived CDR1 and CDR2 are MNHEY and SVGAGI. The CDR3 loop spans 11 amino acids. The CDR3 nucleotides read TGTGCCGGCAGTATTAGGGATGAGCAGTTCTTC. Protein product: CAGSIRDEQFF.

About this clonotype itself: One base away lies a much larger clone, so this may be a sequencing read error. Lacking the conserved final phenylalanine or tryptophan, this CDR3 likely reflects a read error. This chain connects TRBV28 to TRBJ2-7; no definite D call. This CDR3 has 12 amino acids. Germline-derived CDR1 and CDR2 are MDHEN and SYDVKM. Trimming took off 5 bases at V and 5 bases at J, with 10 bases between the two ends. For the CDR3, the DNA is TGTGCCAGCAGTGCCACCCCGAACGAGCAGTACCTC. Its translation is CASSATPNEQYL.

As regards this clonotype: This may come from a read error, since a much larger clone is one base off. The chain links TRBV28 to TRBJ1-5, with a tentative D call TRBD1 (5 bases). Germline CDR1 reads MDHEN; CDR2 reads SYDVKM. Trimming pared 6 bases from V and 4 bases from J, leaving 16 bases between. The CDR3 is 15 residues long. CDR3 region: CASSPTGAPNQPQHF. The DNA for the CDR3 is TGTGCCAGCAGCCCGACCGGGGCACCAAATCAGCCCCAGCATTTT.

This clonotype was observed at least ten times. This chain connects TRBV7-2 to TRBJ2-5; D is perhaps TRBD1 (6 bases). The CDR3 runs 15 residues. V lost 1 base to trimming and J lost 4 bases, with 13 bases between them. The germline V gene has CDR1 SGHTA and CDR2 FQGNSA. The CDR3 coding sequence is TGTGCCAGCAGCTTAGGTGGCAGGGGTCTAGAGACCCAGTACTTC. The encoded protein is CASSLGGRGLETQYF.

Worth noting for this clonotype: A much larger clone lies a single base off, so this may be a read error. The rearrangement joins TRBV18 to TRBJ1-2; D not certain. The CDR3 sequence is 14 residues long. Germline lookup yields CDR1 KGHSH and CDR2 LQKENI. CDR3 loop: CASSPRAANYGYAF. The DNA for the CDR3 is TGTGCCAGCTCACCAAGGGCGGCCAACTATGGCTACGCCTTC.

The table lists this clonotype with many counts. The DNA of the CDR3 is TGTGCCACCAGTGATTCTCGGGGCCTTGGCTACACCTTC. As protein: CATSDSRGLGYTF. The V gene is TRBV24-1, the J gene TRBJ1-2, with D possibly TRBD1 on 5 matching bases. The CDR3 totals 13 residues. Trimming took 2 bases from V and 7 from J, leaving 10 bases between them. Germline CDR1 reads KGHDR; CDR2 reads SFDVKD.

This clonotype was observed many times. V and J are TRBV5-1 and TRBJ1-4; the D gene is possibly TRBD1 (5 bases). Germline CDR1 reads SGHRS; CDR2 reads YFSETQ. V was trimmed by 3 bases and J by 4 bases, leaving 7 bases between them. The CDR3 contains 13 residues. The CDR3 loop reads CASSWGDNEKLFF. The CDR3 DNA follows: TGCGCCAGCAGCTGGGGGGATAATGAAAAACTGTTTTTT.

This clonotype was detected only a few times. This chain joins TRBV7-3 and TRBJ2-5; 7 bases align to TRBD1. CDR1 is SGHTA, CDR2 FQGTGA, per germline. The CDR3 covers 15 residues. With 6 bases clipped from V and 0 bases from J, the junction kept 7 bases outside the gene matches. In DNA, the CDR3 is TGTGCCAGCAGTATGACGGGACAGTACCAAGAGACCCAGTACTTC. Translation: CASSMTGQYQETQYF.

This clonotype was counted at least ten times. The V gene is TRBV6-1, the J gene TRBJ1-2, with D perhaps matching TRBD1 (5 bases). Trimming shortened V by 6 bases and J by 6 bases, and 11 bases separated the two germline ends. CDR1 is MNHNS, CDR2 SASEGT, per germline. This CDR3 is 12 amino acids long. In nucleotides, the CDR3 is TGTGCCAGCAGCCCAAGCAGGGATGGCTACACCTTC. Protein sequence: CASSPSRDGYTF.

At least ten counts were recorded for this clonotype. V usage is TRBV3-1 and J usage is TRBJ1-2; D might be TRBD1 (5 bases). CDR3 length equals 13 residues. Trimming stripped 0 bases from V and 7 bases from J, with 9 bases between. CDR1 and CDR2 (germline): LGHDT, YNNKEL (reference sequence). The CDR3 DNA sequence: TGTGCCAGCAGCCAAGATCCAGGGACTGGCTACACCTTC. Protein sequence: CASSQDPGTGYTF.

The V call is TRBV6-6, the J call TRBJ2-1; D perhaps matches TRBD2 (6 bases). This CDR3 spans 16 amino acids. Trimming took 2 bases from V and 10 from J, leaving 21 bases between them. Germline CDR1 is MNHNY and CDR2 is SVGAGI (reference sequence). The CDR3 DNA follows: TGTGCCAGCAGTTACGGCGGGGTTCAGGGAGTACGGGAGCAGTTCTTC. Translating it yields CASSYGGVQGVREQFF.

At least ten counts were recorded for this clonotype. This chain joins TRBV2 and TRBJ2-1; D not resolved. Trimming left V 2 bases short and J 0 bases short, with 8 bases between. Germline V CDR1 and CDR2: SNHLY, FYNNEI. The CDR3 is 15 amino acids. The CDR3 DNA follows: TGTGCCAGCAGTGAAACCGAAAGCTCCTACAATGAGCAGTTCTTC. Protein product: CASSETESSYNEQFF. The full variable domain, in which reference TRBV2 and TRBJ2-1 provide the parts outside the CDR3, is EPEVTQTPSHQVTQMGQEVILRCVPISNHLYFYWYRQILGQKVEFLVSFYNNEISEKSEIFDDQFSVERPDGSNFTLKIRSTKLEDSAMYFCASSETESSYNEQFFGPGTRLTVL.

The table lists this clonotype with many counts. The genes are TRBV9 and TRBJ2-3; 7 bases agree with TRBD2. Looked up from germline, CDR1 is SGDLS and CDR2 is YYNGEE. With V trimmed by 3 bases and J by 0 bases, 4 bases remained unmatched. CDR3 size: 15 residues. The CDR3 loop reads CASSASGSSTDTQYF. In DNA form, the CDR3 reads TGTGCCAGCAGCGCTAGCGGTTCCAGCACAGATACGCAGTATTTT.